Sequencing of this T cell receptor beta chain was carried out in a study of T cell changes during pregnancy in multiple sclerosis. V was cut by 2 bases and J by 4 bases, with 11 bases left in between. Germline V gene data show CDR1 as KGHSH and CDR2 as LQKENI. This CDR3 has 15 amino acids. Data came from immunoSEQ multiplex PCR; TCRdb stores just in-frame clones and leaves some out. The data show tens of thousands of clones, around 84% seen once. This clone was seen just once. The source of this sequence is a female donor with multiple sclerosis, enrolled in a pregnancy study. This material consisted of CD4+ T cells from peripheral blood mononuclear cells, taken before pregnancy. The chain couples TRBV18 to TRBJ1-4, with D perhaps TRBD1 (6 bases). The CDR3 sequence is CASSPARGGNEKLFF. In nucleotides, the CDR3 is TGTGCCAGCTCACCAGCGCGAGGGGGTAATGAAAAACTGTTTTTT. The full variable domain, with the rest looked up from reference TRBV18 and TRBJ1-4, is NAGVMQNPRHLVRRRGQEARLRCSPMKGHSHVYWYRQLPEEGLKFMVYLQKENIIDESGMPKERFSAEFPKEGPSILRIQQVVRGDSAAYFCASSPARGGNEKLFFGSGTQLSVL.